This record concerns one T cell receptor (beta chain) sequence. No antigen is known for it. The entry originates in a study of identical twins. Findings and limits, study-wide: Out-of-frame alpha sequences common to twins were enriched for low generation probability. Weaker excess twin sharing was seen among beta out-of-frame sequences.

One entry per CDR3 protein, called by TCRdb with MiXCR from the 5' RACE reads. This table holds hundreds of thousands of distinct CDR3 sequences, about 12% found once. The CDR3 is made up of 16 amino acids. Germline V gives CDR1 DFQATT, CDR2 SNEGSKA (reference sequence). V was cut by 0 bases and J by 6 bases, with 18 bases left in between. These data were also filed under a second study, of yellow fever vaccine responses in identical twins.

The sample consisted of CD8+ T cells sorted from blood. The chain carries TRBV20-1 and TRBJ2-1; weak D call: TRBD2 (5 bases). The receptor comes from a woman aged 18-35 years in good health. The CDR3 here is CSARDRDLASANEQFF. In nucleotides, the CDR3 is TGCAGTGCTAGAGATAGGGATCTAGCTAGTGCCAATGAGCAGTTCTTC.